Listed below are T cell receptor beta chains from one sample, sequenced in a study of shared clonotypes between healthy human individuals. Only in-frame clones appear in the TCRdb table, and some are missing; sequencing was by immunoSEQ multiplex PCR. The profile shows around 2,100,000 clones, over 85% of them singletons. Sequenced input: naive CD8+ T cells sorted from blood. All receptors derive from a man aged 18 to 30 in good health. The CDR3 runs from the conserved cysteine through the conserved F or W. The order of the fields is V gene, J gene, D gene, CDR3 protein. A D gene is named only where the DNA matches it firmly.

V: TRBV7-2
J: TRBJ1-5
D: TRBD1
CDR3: CASSPVGGTGWYNQPQHF

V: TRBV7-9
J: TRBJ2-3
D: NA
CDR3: CASSSAPVVGLPDTQYF

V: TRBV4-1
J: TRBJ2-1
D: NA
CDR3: CASSQAPNYNEQFF

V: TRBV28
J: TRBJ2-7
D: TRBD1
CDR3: CASSLSDRGLYEYEQYF

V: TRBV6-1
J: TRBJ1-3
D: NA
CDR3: CASSEEWTAGNTIYF

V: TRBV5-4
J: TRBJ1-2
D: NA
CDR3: CASSHYTAGGYTF

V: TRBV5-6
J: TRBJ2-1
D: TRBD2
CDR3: CASSPGGLYNEQFF

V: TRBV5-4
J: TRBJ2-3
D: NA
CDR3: CASSGLPTDTQYF

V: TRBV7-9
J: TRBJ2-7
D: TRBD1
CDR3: CASSLGGQGISYEQYF

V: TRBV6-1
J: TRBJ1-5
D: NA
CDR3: CASSEIGAGNIQPQHF

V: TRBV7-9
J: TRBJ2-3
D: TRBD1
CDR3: CASSPGQGSTDTQYF

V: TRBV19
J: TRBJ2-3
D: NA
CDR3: CASSTDGDTQYF

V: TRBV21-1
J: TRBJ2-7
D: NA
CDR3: CASSSMTSSGEQYF

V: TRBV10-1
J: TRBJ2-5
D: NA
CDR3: CASSEDARGRETQYF

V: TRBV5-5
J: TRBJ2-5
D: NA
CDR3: CASSLVLAEETQYF

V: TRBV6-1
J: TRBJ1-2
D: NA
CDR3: CASSETAAPTNYGYTF

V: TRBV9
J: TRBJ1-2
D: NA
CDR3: CASSVDGGLANGYTF

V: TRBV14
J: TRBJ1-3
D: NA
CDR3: CASSQQGPISGNTIYF

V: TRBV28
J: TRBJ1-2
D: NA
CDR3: CASSLISGDGYTF

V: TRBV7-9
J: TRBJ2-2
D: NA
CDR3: CASSLGLYSESELFF

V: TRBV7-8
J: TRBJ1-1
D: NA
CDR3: CASSLRGYGGYTEAFF

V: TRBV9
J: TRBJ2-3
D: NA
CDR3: CASSPPPASTDTQYF

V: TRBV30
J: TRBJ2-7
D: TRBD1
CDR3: CAWSYLTGSEQYF

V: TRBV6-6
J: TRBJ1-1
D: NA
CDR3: CASSHGGRDTEAFF

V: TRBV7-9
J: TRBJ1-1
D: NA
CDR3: CASSSRTEAFF

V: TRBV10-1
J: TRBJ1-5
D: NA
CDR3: CASSEAIHQPQHF

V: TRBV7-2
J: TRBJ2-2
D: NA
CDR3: CASSSPASEGPTGELFF

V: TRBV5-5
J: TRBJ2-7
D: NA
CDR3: CASSLGDGAYEQYF

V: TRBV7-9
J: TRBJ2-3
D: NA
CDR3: CASSPSSTDTQYF

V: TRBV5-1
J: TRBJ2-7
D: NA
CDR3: CASSFLEGIFYEQYF

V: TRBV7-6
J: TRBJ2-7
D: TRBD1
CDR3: CASRQGEGYEQYF

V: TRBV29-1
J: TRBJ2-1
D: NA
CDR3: CSVEIGLGDEQFF

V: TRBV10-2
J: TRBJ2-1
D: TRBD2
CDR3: CASSDPAGAYNEQFF

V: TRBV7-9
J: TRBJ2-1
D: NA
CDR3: CASSSSASYNEQFF

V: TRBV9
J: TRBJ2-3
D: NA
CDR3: CASSLVWDGTDTQYF

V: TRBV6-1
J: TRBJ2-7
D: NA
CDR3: CASSMTSYEQYF

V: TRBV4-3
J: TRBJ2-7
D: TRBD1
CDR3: CASSQDLSGQGYEQYF

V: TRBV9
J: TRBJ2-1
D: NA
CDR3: CASSVDGSMDEQFF

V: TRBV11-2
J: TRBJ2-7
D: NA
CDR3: CASSFPGTLTYEQYF

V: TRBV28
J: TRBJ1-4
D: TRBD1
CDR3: CASSLEAGGGATNEKLFF

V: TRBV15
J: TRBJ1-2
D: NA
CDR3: CATSRPGSPGYTF

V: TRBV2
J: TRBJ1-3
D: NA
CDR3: CASSRDLDYSGNTIYF

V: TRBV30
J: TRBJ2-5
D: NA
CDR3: CAWSVLQGETQYF

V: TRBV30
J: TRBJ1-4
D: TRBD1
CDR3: CAWSVGSGGNEKLFF

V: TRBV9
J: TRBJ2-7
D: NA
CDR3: CASSPNTGSYEQYF

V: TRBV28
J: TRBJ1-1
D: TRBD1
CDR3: CASSLLPGQRNTEAFF

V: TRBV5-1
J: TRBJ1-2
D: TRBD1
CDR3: CASSSGQGSGYTF

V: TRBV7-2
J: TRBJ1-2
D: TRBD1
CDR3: CASSLVTTGDGYGYTF